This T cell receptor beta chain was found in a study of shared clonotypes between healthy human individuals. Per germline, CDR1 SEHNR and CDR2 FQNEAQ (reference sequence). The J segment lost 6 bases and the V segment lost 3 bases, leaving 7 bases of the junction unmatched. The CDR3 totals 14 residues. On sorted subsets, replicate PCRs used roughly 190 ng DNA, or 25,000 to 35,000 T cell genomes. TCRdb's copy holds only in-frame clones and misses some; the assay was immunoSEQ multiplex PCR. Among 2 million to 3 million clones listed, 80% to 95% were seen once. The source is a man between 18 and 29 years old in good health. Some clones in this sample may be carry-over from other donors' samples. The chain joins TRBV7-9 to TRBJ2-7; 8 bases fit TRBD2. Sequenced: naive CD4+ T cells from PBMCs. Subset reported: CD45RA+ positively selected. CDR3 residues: CASSLLAGSGEQYF. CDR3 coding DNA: TGTGCCAGCAGCTTGTTAGCGGGGTCTGGCGAGCAGTACTTC.